What follows are 12 T cell receptor beta chains derived from one specimen sequenced in a study of beta chain features in type 1 diabetes. Study-level results: Across all four CD4+ subsets, people with type 1 diabetes showed modestly shorter TCRB CDR3s.

Their antigens are not known. Sequencing targeted expressed TCRB transcripts, as all isolated RNA had been reverse transcribed. Only in-frame clones appear in the TCRdb table, and some are missing; sequencing was by immunoSEQ multiplex PCR. The sample has some 700,000 clones; roughly 12% are singletons. The sequencing input was naive CD4+ T cells from blood. These receptors all come from a man aged 18 to 30 with type 1 diabetes.

This chain joins TRBV28 and TRBJ1-6, with 8 nucleotides matching TRBD1. J was trimmed by 7 bases and V by 6 bases; bases with no gene match: 5. Germline CDR1 and CDR2: MDHEN and SYDVKM. The CDR3 contains 14 residues. The CDR3: CASRRQGRNSPLHF. In nucleotides, the CDR3 is TGTGCCAGCAGGCGACAGGGGAGAAATTCACCCCTCCACTTT. The full variable domain, in which reference TRBV28 and TRBJ1-6 provide the parts outside the CDR3, is DVKVTQSSRYLVKRTGEKVFLECVQDMDHENMFWYRQDPGLGLRLIYFSYDVKMKEKGDIPEGYSVSREKKERFSLILESASTNQTSMYLCASRRQGRNSPLHFGNGTRLTVT.

This clone appeared a few times. The chain has TRBV11-2 and TRBJ1-1, with a tentative D call TRBD1 (5 bases). Between the trimmed V and J ends, which lost 1 base and 4 bases, there was a span of 7 bases. The CDR3 is 13 residues long. Per germline, CDR1 SGHAT and CDR2 FQNNGV. This chain's CDR3 is CASSLGDSTEAFF. In DNA form, the CDR3 reads TGTGCCAGCAGCTTAGGTGACAGCACTGAAGCTTTCTTT.

This clone has more than one count but fewer than ten. The CDR3 sequence is CASSSGTAHSYEQYF. The CDR3 DNA follows: TGTGCCAGCAGCTCTGGGACGGCACACTCCTACGAGCAGTACTTC. The V and J genes are TRBV7-9 and TRBJ2-7, with D possibly called TRBD1 or TRBD2 (5 bases each). CDR1 is SEHNR, CDR2 FQNEAQ, per germline (reference sequence). The V and J ends lost 4 bases and 0 bases respectively, with 13 bases between them. The CDR3 totals 15 residues.

This clone has a handful of counts. Its ends do not fully match the called genes, so a read error is possible. The V call is TRBV15, the J call TRBJ2-7, with unresolved D. The CDR3 spans 12 residues. Germline V gene data show CDR1 as LNHNV and CDR2 as YYDKDF (reference sequence). The CDR3 region is CATSRPSHEQYF. In DNA, the CDR3 is TGTGCCACCAGCAGACCCTCCCACGAGCAGTACTTC.

This clone was counted only a few times. The CDR3 DNA reads as TGTGCCAGCAGCGTTTGGAGTAGCGGGTCGTGGGAGACCCAGTACTTC. Its translation is CASSVWSSGSWETQYF. The chain is built from TRBV9 and TRBJ2-5, with 7 positions matching TRBD2. The junction had 12 bases not matched to a gene; V was cut back by 2 bases and J by 5 bases. The CDR3 is made up of 16 amino acids. Germline V gene lookup returns CDR1 SGDLS and CDR2 YYNGEE.

The rearrangement links TRBV7-9 to TRBJ2-3; 14 nucleotides match TRBD2. Germline V gene lookup returns CDR1 SEHNR and CDR2 FQNEAQ (reference sequence). Unmatched junction bases numbered 5, after V lost 4 bases and J lost 2 bases. The CDR3 consists of 17 residues. CDR3 in amino acids: CASSSGLAGANTDTQYF. Here the CDR3 DNA reads TGTGCCAGCAGCTCGGGACTAGCGGGGGCTAACACAGATACGCAGTATTTT.

The chain carries TRBV7-3 and TRBJ1-2; 8 bases fit TRBD1. V trimming: 5 bases; J trimming: 4 bases; junction bases outside the gene matches: 3. The CDR3 has 13 amino acids. Germline assignment: CDR1 SGHTA and CDR2 FQGTGA. Here the CDR3 DNA reads TGTGCCAGCAGCGAAGACAGGGGCTATGGCTACACCTTC. This codes for CASSEDRGYGYTF.

The V gene is TRBV30, the J gene TRBJ2-7; 7 nucleotides align to TRBD1. After removal of 2 bases from V and 6 bases from J, the junction contained 7 bases not matched to a gene. The CDR3 sequence is 13 residues long. Per germline, CDR1 GTSNPN and CDR2 SVGIG (reference sequence). The CDR3 loop reads CAWSITGAFEQYF. The CDR3 region has the DNA TGTGCCTGGAGTATAACAGGGGCTTTCGAGCAGTACTTC. Full variable domain (missing parts from reference TRBV30 and TRBJ2-7): SQTIHQWPATLVQPVGSPLSLECTVEGTSNPNLYWYRQAAGRGLQLLFYSVGIGQISSEVPQNLSASRPQDRQFILSSKKLLLSDSGFYLCAWSITGAFEQYFGPGTRLTVT.

The chain is built from TRBV4-2 and TRBJ2-1; D unresolved. The length of the CDR3 is 13 residues. Germline CDR1 reads LGHNA; CDR2 reads YNFKEQ. V lost 2 bases and J lost 5, with 7 bases in between. The CDR3 loop is CASSQLRDNEQFF. The CDR3 nucleotides are TGTGCCAGCAGCCAACTCAGAGACAATGAGCAGTTCTTC.

Comment on this clone: A junction boundary mismatches the germline segment, possibly from a read error. This rearrangement joins TRBV7-7 to TRBJ2-5, with 8 positions matching TRBD1. CDR1 is SSHAT, CDR2 FNYEAQ, per germline (reference sequence). This CDR3 spans 17 amino acids. CDR3 loop: CASSLGVSGTGQETQYF. Written as DNA, the CDR3 is TGTGCTAGCAGCTTAGGAGTATCCGGGACAGGCCAAGAGACCCAGTACTTC.

The chain couples TRBV7-9 to TRBJ1-1, with 7 bases matching TRBD1. CDR3 size: 11 residues. After removal of 7 bases from V and 11 bases from J, the junction contained 7 bases not matched to a gene. Germline CDR1 and CDR2: SEHNR and FQNEAQ (reference sequence). The CDR3 bases are TGTGCCAGCACAGGGGGGCCAAAGGCTTTCTTT. It translates to CASTGGPKAFF.

The chain recombines TRBV5-6 with TRBJ2-5, with D perhaps matching TRBD1 or TRBD2 (5 bases each). The ends were cut back, 4 bases at V and 5 bases at J, with 15 bases in the middle. CDR1 SGHDT and CDR2 YYEEEE come from the germline V gene. There are 14 residues in the CDR3. The CDR3 nucleotides are TGTGCCAGCAGCCTAGGGACCCAAGGGGAGACCCAGTACTTC. Amino acid sequence: CASSLGTQGETQYF. Combining the CDR3 with reference TRBV5-6 and TRBJ2-5 gives the whole variable domain DAGVTQSPTHLIKTRGQQVTLRCSPKSGHDTVSWYQQALGQGPQFIFQYYEEEERQRGNFPDRFSGHQFPNYSSELNVNALLLGDSALYLCASSLGTQGETQYFGPGTRLLVL.